Listed here is a single T cell receptor (beta chain). Antigen specificity is unknown. TCRdb recomputed calls from the 5' RACE reads with MiXCR, one row per CDR3 protein. The sample contains around 440,000 distinct CDR3 sequences, about 20% of which appear only once. Trimming took off 3 bases at V and 9 bases at J, with 12 bases between the two ends. CDR3 size: 13 residues. CDR1 and CDR2 (germline): LNHDA, SQIVND (reference sequence). The sample is drawn from a study of T-cell memory formation after mild COVID-19. Study-wide background: In these data, TCR clusters were largely donor specific.

Study-wide points: Contracting clones localized mainly to CM and EM when CD4+ and mainly to EMRA when CD8+. Some responding clones appeared in pre-infection memory, suggesting cross-reactive memory joined.

This chain connects TRBV19 to TRBJ2-1; TRBD1 might be the D (7 bases). This receptor was taken from an adult woman who had mild COVID-19 (a few samples of this study predate the infection). Cell type and time point are not known. What was sequenced was PBMCs or a T cell subset sorted from them (not recorded which). The CDR3 DNA reads as TGTGCCAGTAGTATTTGGGGGGACAGTGAGCAGTTCTTC. It codes for CASSIWGDSEQFF.